Listed below are T cell receptor beta chains from one sample, sequenced in a study of cytomegalovirus exposure and HLA in healthy donors. Assay: immunoSEQ multiplex PCR; the TCRdb copy retains only in-frame clones and omits some. Of approximately 150,000 clones in the sample, approximately 80% were seen once. Sequenced: PBMCs. All receptors derive from a male donor in good health and CMV-seronegative. The CDR3 runs from the conserved cysteine through the conserved F or W. Fields, in order: D gene, clone size, V gene, J gene, CDR3 protein, CDR3 DNA. The D gene is left open where the match is weak. The size of a clone is reported for some rows only, either as once, few or many, or as a class for expanded clones.

NA	NA	TRBV5-1	TRBJ2-2	CASRGDRSGELFF	TGCGCCAGCAGAGGGGATAGATCCGGGGAGCTGTTTTTT
NA	NA	TRBV28	TRBJ1-2	CASSLSRDYGYTF	TGTGCCAGCAGTTTGAGCAGGGACTATGGCTACACCTTC
TRBD1	NA	TRBV6-5	TRBJ1-2	CASRRGQGDGGYPF	TGTGCCAGCAGGCGAGGACAGGGGGATGGTGGCTACCCCTTC
TRBD1	NA	TRBV7-2	TRBJ1-2	CASSSLGLQTGDDGYTF	TGTGCCAGCAGCTCACTCGGCCTACAGACAGGGGACGATGGCTACACCTTC
TRBD1	NA	TRBV30	TRBJ2-1	CAWSDIPTGGLHNEQFF	TGTGCCTGGAGTGACATCCCAACAGGGGGTCTTCACAATGAGCAGTTCTTC
NA	NA	TRBV6-5	TRBJ2-7	CASSLTAPGYEQYF	TGTGCCAGCAGCCTGACAGCTCCCGGCTACGAGCAGTACTTC
NA	NA	TRBV6-1	TRBJ2-3	CASSEAGWLQFMSGQTDTQYF	TGTGCCAGCAGTGAAGCGGGGTGGCTGCAGTTCATGAGCGGGCAGACAGATACGCAGTATTTT
NA	NA	TRBV6-6	TRBJ2-3	CASSYRGDTQYF	TGTGCCAGCAGCTACAGAGGTGATACGCAGTATTTT
TRBD1	few	TRBV5-1	TRBJ1-1	CASSPQGGDTEAFF	TGCGCCAGCAGCCCACAGGGGGGGGACACTGAAGCTTTCTTT
NA	NA	TRBV13	TRBJ2-1	CASSLYQGEQFF	TGTGCCAGCAGCTTATACCAGGGTGAGCAGTTCTTC
TRBD1	NA	TRBV19	TRBJ1-5	CASSINHRGGSQPQHF	TGTGCCAGTAGTATAAACCACAGGGGAGGAAGTCAGCCCCAGCATTTT
TRBD2	NA	TRBV4-1	TRBJ2-5	CASSQSGLAGVRYF	TGCGCCAGCAGCCAATCGGGACTAGCGGGAGTTAGGTACTTC
NA	NA	TRBV6-4	TRBJ1-1	CASSPGGGTEAFF	TGTGCCAGCAGCCCCGGGGGGGGCACTGAAGCTTTCTTT
NA	NA	TRBV12-5	TRBJ1-3	CASAPGLSGNTIYF	TGTGCTAGTGCTCCGGGACTTTCTGGAAACACCATATATTTT
NA	once	TRBV27	TRBJ2-7	CASSIRASAYEQYF	TGTGCCAGCAGTATCAGGGCTTCGGCCTACGAGCAGTACTTC
NA	few	TRBV15	TRBJ1-5	CATSRDLGNQPQHF	TGTGCCACCAGCAGAGATCTCGGGAATCAGCCCCAGCATTTT
TRBD1	NA	TRBV9	TRBJ1-6	CASSPGTANSPLHF	TGTGCCAGCAGCCCAGGGACAGCCAATTCACCCCTCCACTTT
TRBD1	once	TRBV29-1	TRBJ1-1	CSVRQGAAAFF	TGCAGCGTTCGACAGGGGGCTGCGGCTTTCTTT
NA	NA	TRBV4-2	TRBJ2-3	CASSQAGLSDTQYF	TGTGCCAGCAGCCAAGCGGGACTGTCAGATACGCAGTATTTT
NA	NA	TRBV5-4	TRBJ2-7	CASSLRDTTDEQYF	TGTGCCAGCAGCTTACGGGATACTACAGACGAGCAGTACTTC
NA	few	TRBV19	TRBJ2-7	CASSSGAGEYEQYF	TGTGCCAGTAGTAGTGGAGCCGGGGAATACGAGCAGTACTTC
NA	NA	TRBV2	TRBJ1-1	CASSDGQGRTEAFF	TGTGCCAGCAGTGATGGGCAGGGAAGGACTGAAGCTTTCTTT
TRBD2	NA	TRBV7-9	TRBJ2-2	CSSSRSKLAVNTGELFF	TGTTCCAGCAGCCGATCGAAACTAGCGGTGAACACCGGGGAGCTGTTTTTT
NA	few	TRBV7-9	TRBJ1-2	CASSSTSLVFTF	TGTGCCAGCAGCTCTACGTCCCTAGTATTCACCTTC
TRBD2	NA	TRBV6-4	TRBJ2-5	CASTPGTSGRNQETQYF	TGTGCCAGCACCCCGGGGACTAGCGGCAGAAACCAAGAGACCCAGTACTTC
TRBD2	NA	TRBV15	TRBJ2-3	CATLRSGGPTDTQYF	TGTGCCACTCTGCGATCGGGAGGGCCAACAGATACGCAGTATTTT
TRBD1	NA	TRBV6-5	TRBJ2-7	CASSPGTGVFIEQYF	TGTGCCAGCAGTCCCGGGACAGGGGTTTTCATCGAGCAGTACTTC
TRBD1	NA	TRBV7-2	TRBJ2-7	CASSPDRERQYF	TGTGCCAGCAGTCCGGACAGGGAGAGGCAGTACTTC
NA	NA	TRBV30	TRBJ1-1	CAWSRTGFTEAFF	TGTGCCTGGAGTAGAACAGGGTTCACTGAAGCTTTCTTT
TRBD2	NA	TRBV11-2	TRBJ2-3	CASSFRLAGPSGDTQYF	TGTGCCAGCAGCTTTCGGCTAGCGGGTCCCTCCGGGGATACGCAGTATTTT
NA	NA	TRBV15	TRBJ2-7	CATSRDPEGLRYEQYF	TGTGCCACCAGCAGAGATCCGGAGGGCCTCCGCTACGAGCAGTACTTC
NA	NA	TRBV7-9	TRBJ2-1	CASSLGALYNEQFF	TGTGCCAGCAGCTTGGGGGCGCTTTACAATGAGCAGTTCTTC
TRBD1	NA	TRBV11-2	TRBJ2-7	CASRPPGQGVISYEQYF	TGTGCCAGCAGACCCCCGGGACAGGGGGTCATCTCCTACGAGCAGTACTTC
TRBD2	NA	TRBV4-2	TRBJ2-7	CASSQEETSGTYEQYF	TGTGCCAGCAGCCAAGAGGAGACTAGCGGGACCTACGAGCAGTACTTC
NA	NA	TRBV19	TRBJ2-3	CASSIVRTGTDTQYF	TGTGCCAGTAGTATAGTTAGGACAGGCACAGATACGCAGTATTTT
NA	NA	TRBV6-5	TRBJ1-2	CASSYSHGGGGYTF	TGTGCCAGCAGTTACTCGCACGGTGGAGGCGGCTACACCTTC
NA	NA	TRBV20-1	TRBJ1-1	CSDSRAEAFF	TGCAGTGATTCGCGAGCTGAAGCTTTCTTT
NA	NA	TRBV2	TRBJ1-4	CASRANEKLFF	TGTGCCAGCCGAGCTAATGAAAAACTGTTTTTT
NA	NA	TRBV2	TRBJ2-3	CASSFTDTQYF	TGTGCCAGCAGCTTCACAGATACGCAGTATTTT
TRBD2	NA	TRBV5-6	TRBJ2-3	CASSLGGRGTDTQYF	TGTGCCAGCAGCTTGGGCGGGAGAGGCACAGATACGCAGTATTTT
TRBD1	NA	TRBV4-3	TRBJ1-4	CASSQVQGDGLFF	TGCGCCAGCAGCCAAGTTCAGGGGGACGGACTGTTTTTT
TRBD1	NA	TRBV2	TRBJ1-5	CASNEPTGQNQPQHF	TGTGCCAGCAATGAACCGACAGGGCAAAATCAGCCCCAGCATTTT
TRBD2	NA	TRBV11-2	TRBJ2-1	CASSLGGLAGNEQFF	TGTGCCAGCAGCTTAGGGGGACTAGCGGGAAATGAGCAGTTCTTC
TRBD2	NA	TRBV27	TRBJ2-3	CASSAWTSFPDTQYF	TGTGCCAGCAGTGCCTGGACTAGTTTTCCAGATACGCAGTATTTT
NA	NA	TRBV11-2	TRBJ2-3	CASSLGAGALRTDTQYF	TGTGCCAGCAGCTTAGGGGCCGGTGCCCTTCGCACAGATACGCAGTATTTT
TRBD2	once	TRBV7-9	TRBJ2-3	CASSSPSGTYTDTQYF	TGTGCCAGCAGCTCCCCTAGCGGGACCTACACAGATACGCAGTATTTT
NA	NA	TRBV14	TRBJ2-5	CASSQGLAGNQETQYF	TGTGCCAGCAGCCAAGGCCTTGCAGGGAACCAAGAGACCCAGTACTTC
NA	NA	TRBV19	TRBJ2-7	CASSMTGLYEQYF	TGTGCCAGTAGTATGACGGGACTCTACGAGCAGTACTTC
TRBD1	NA	TRBV29-1	TRBJ2-5	CSAEGGGETQYF	TGCAGCGCTGAAGGGGGCGGTGAGACCCAGTACTTC
NA	NA	TRBV27	TRBJ2-7	CASSFAPGYEQYF	TGTGCCAGCAGTTTCGCCCCAGGGTACGAGCAGTACTTC
TRBD1	NA	TRBV2	TRBJ2-1	CASSEPGQLPRVVYNEQFF	TGTGCCAGCAGCGAACCGGGACAGCTCCCCCGGGTCGTCTACAATGAGCAGTTCTTC
NA	NA	TRBV19	TRBJ2-7	CASSIGGSSYEQYF	TGTGCCAGTAGTATAGGGGGCAGCTCCTACGAGCAGTACTTC
NA	NA	TRBV5-6	TRBJ1-1	CASSQGWGGEAFF	TGTGCCAGCAGCCAAGGATGGGGGGGGGAAGCTTTCTTT